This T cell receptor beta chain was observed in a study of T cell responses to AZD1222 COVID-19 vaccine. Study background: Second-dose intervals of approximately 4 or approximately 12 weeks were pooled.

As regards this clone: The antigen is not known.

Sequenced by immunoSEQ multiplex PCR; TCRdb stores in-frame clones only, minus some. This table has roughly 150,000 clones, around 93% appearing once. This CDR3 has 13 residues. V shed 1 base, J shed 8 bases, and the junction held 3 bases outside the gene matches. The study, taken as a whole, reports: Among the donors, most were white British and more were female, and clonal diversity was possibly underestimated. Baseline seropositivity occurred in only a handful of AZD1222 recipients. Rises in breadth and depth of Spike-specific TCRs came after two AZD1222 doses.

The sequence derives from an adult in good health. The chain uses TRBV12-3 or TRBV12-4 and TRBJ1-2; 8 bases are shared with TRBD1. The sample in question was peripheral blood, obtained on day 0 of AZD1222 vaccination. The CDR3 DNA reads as TGTGCCAGCAGTTTAGTCACAGGGGGGGGCTACACCTTC. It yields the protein CASSLVTGGGYTF.